The 32 T cell receptor beta chains listed next were all sequenced from one sample in a study of spatial heterogeneity in lung cancer (dated by TCRdb to about 2019). The library was generated by 5' RACE. Instrument on record: NextSeq 500. TCRdb trimmed the raw reads at Q25, called clones with MiXCR and kept productive beta chains. Entries are consolidated by CDR3 protein sequence, retaining the most common genes and DNA. Counted in this sample were about 47,000 distinct CDR3 sequences; roughly 12% of them appeared once. The top ten constitute approximately 38% of the sample. Read against the paper, the sample's time point label means: sample taken at primary tumor resection. TCR sequencing used whole RNA extracted from tumor and nontumor lung tissue, or from cryopreserved PBMC samples, without cell sorting. The starting material was PBMCs, obtained at surgery. The receptors stem from a female donor with early-stage non-small cell lung cancer.

The chain combines TRBV18 with TRBJ1-4; the D gene is possibly TRBD1 (6 bases). V was trimmed by 8 bases and J by 5 bases, leaving 15 bases between them. The CDR3 contains 14 residues. In germline, CDR1 is KGHSH, CDR2 LQKENI. The CDR3 nucleotides are TGTGCCAGCAATATGCGAGGACAGAATGAAAAACTGTTTTTT. As protein: CASNMRGQNEKLFF.

A few counts support this clonotype. The chain links TRBV28 to TRBJ2-7, with D unclear. Germline V gene data show CDR1 as MDHEN and CDR2 as SYDVKM. CDR3 length equals 12 residues. The ends were cut back, 4 bases at V and 3 bases at J, with 7 bases in the middle. The CDR3 sequence: CASSSSFYEQYF. For the CDR3, the DNA is TGTGCCAGCAGTTCATCCTTCTACGAGCAGTACTTC.

The CDR3 DNA reads as TGTGCAGGTCTAAGGGGCAACACCGGGGAGCTGTTTTTT. Translation gives CAGLRGNTGELFF. The V call is TRBV6-6, the J call TRBJ2-2, with TRBD1 as a possible D gene (5 bases). The length of the CDR3 is 13 residues. Germline lookup yields CDR1 MNHNY and CDR2 SVGAGI (reference sequence).

In its sample, this clonotype was seen a few times. V usage is TRBV7-2 and J usage is TRBJ2-5; either TRBD1 or TRBD2 may fit D (6 bases each). CDR3 length: 14 amino acids. Trimming removed 7 bases from V and 3 bases from J, with 15 bases in between. Germline loops: CDR1 SGHTA, CDR2 FQGNSA. CDR3 sequence (DNA): TGTGCCAGCAATCGACGGGGGCATAAAGAGACCCAGTACTTC. Translation: CASNRRGHKETQYF.

This clonotype appeared a few times. The rearrangement links TRBV7-9 to TRBJ2-7, with 8 bases lining up with TRBD2. V lost 5 bases and J lost 2; bases outside the gene matches: 8. CDR1 SEHNR and CDR2 FQNEAQ come from the germline V gene (reference sequence). This CDR3 has 15 amino acids. CDR3 coding DNA: TGTGCCAGCAGCCCCCCGGGAGGGGGGACCTACGAGCAGTACTTC. This gives the protein CASSPPGGGTYEQYF. Together with reference TRBV7-9 and TRBJ2-7, the CDR3 gives the full variable domain: DTGVSQNPRHKITKRGQNVTFRCDPISEHNRLYWYRQTLGQGPEFLTYFQNEAQLEKSRLLSDRFSAERPKGSFSTLEIQRTEQGDSAMYLCASSPPGGGTYEQYFGPGTRLTVT.

This clonotype occurred a few times. The rearrangement uses TRBV20-1 and TRBJ2-3, with TRBD2 matching over 11 bases. Germline values: CDR1 DFQATT, CDR2 SNEGSKA (reference sequence). The CDR3 consists of 14 residues. V shed 5 bases and J 1 base; nucleotides not matched to a gene: 2. In DNA, the CDR3 is TGCAGTGCTCTTAGCGGGGGGGGCACAGATACGCAGTATTTT. Its translation is CSALSGGGTDTQYF.

The chain links TRBV28 to TRBJ1-4, with TRBD1 matching 9 bases. V was pared by 5 bases and J by 0 bases, with 25 bases of the junction left unmatched. Germline values: CDR1 MDHEN, CDR2 SYDVKM. The CDR3 sequence is 23 residues long. The CDR3: CASSTTSGTGKPRAPATNEKLFF. The CDR3, as DNA: TGTGCCAGCAGTACGACGTCCGGGACAGGGAAGCCCCGTGCCCCAGCAACTAATGAAAAACTGTTTTTT.

The CDR3 DNA is TGTGCCAGCAGTTACGGCGCGGGGGGGCCCCCAATTCAGTTCTTC. Encoded protein: CASSYGAGGPPIQFF. The rearrangement uses TRBV6-6 and TRBJ2-1; the match to TRBD2 covers 9 bases. The CDR3 has 15 amino acids. With V trimmed by 2 bases and J by 13 bases, 12 bases remained unmatched. Germline V gene sequence: CDR1 MNHNY, CDR2 SVGAGI (reference sequence).

This clonotype has just a few counts. V gene TRBV30 combines with J gene TRBJ1-1, with D unclear. Per germline, CDR1 GTSNPN and CDR2 SVGIG (reference sequence). This CDR3 region has 13 residues. V was trimmed by 3 bases and J by 4 bases, leaving 12 bases between them. The CDR3 spells CAWRVPGSTEAFF. The CDR3 DNA sequence: TGTGCCTGGAGAGTGCCGGGGAGCACTGAAGCTTTCTTT.

The genes are TRBV20-1 and TRBJ2-1; 9 bases are a match to TRBD2. V shed 3 bases, J shed 6 bases, and the junction held 9 bases outside the gene matches. CDR3 length: 15 amino acids. CDR1 and CDR2 (germline): DFQATT, SNEGSKA (reference sequence). The DNA of the CDR3 is TGCAGTGCTAGGGGGACTCTAGCGGGGTCCAATGAGCAGTTCTTC. This translates into CSARGTLAGSNEQFF.

The chain combines TRBV4-2 with TRBJ2-3; TRBD2 aligns across 8 bases. The J segment lost 8 bases and the V segment lost 0 bases, leaving 10 bases of the junction unmatched. The germline gives CDR1 LGHNA, CDR2 YNFKEQ. The CDR3 spans 16 residues. CDR3 protein: CASSQDRTSPPGTQYF. The CDR3 DNA reads TGTGCCAGCAGCCAAGACCGGACTAGCCCTCCGGGTACGCAGTATTTT.

The table lists this clonotype with a few counts. J is TRBJ2-3 and V is TRBV7-9, with unresolved D. Between the trimmed V and J ends, which lost 0 bases and 4 bases, there was a span of 5 bases. In germline, CDR1 is SEHNR, CDR2 FQNEAQ (reference sequence). This CDR3 is 13 amino acids long. CDR3 residues: CASSLAAADTQYF. The CDR3 DNA is TGTGCCAGCAGCTTAGCGGCAGCAGATACGCAGTATTTT.

This clonotype was observed many times. The V call is TRBV12-3 or TRBV12-4, the J call TRBJ1-1, with D perhaps matching TRBD1 (6 bases). Trimming cost V 5 bases and J 1 base, with 11 bases left between them. The CDR3 has 14 residues. The CDR3 DNA reads TGTGCCAGCAGTCGGGACACCGGGAACACTGAAGCTTTCTTT. Its translation: CASSRDTGNTEAFF.

Many counts were recorded for this clonotype. V gene TRBV20-1 combines with J gene TRBJ1-5; D is possibly TRBD1 (6 bases). Trimming took off 5 bases at V and 3 bases at J, with 14 bases between the two ends. The germline V gene has CDR1 DFQATT and CDR2 SNEGSKA (reference sequence). CDR3 length equals 14 residues. The CDR3 nucleotides are TGCAGTGCTCCCAGCAGGGGTCCCAATCAGCCCCAGCATTTT. Residues: CSAPSRGPNQPQHF.

This clonotype was seen a few times. V and J are TRBV28 and TRBJ2-1; 9 nucleotides line up with TRBD2. There are 18 residues in the CDR3. The germline V gene encodes CDR1 MDHEN and CDR2 SYDVKM. V shed 11 bases, J shed 0 bases, and the junction held 17 bases outside the gene matches. The CDR3 spells CAESSRLAGTSSYNEQFF. The CDR3 DNA sequence: TGTGCCGAATCTTCGAGGCTAGCGGGGACCTCCTCCTACAATGAGCAGTTCTTC.

The chain recombines TRBV7-2 with TRBJ2-1, with 10 bases that match TRBD1. The germline V gene encodes CDR1 SGHTA and CDR2 FQGNSA. The CDR3 has 15 residues. Trimming removed 5 bases from V and 3 bases from J; junction bases left unmatched: 4. The CDR3 DNA is TGTGCCAGCAGCGCCGACAGGGGGCTCTACAATGAGCAGTTCTTC. It is translated as CASSADRGLYNEQFF.

There are many counts of this clonotype. The V gene is TRBV7-9, the J gene TRBJ2-3; D tentatively fits TRBD1 or TRBD2 (5 bases each). The CDR3 runs to 12 residues. V lost 4 bases, J lost 4 bases, and 6 bases lay in between. The germline V gene encodes CDR1 SEHNR and CDR2 FQNEAQ (reference sequence). CDR3 loop: CASSWGPDTQYF. The DNA for the CDR3 is TGTGCCAGCAGCTGGGGACCAGATACGCAGTATTTT.

This clonotype was counted between two and nine times. The rearrangement uses TRBV6-6 and TRBJ2-6; D gene uncertain. This CDR3 spans 13 amino acids. V was shortened by 7 bases and J by 0 bases, with 4 bases between the two germline ends. CDR1 is MNHNY, CDR2 SVGAGI, per germline (reference sequence). This chain's CDR3 is CASTISGANVLTF. The CDR3 region has the DNA TGTGCCAGCACTATCTCTGGGGCCAACGTCCTGACTTTC.

This clonotype occurred a few times. V and J are TRBV6-6 and TRBJ1-2, with TRBD1 identical over 8 bases. V trimming: 4 bases; J trimming: 1 base; junction bases outside the gene matches: 17. Germline assignment: CDR1 MNHNY and CDR2 SVGAGI (reference sequence). The CDR3 spans 19 residues. The CDR3 DNA sequence: TGTGCCAGCAGTTCTCTTTCGCCGGGACAGGCAACCTTTAACTATGGCTACACCTTC. Its protein product is CASSSLSPGQATFNYGYTF.

The table lists this clonotype with a few counts. The genes are TRBV9 and TRBJ2-3, with D possibly being TRBD1 (6 bases). The V end lost 1 base, the J end lost 4 bases, and 7 bases lay between the germline ends. The CDR3 is made up of 13 amino acids. Germline CDR1 and CDR2: SGDLS and YYNGEE. The CDR3 DNA reads TGTGCCAGCAGCGTACACAGGGCAGATACGCAGTATTTT. It yields the protein CASSVHRADTQYF.

This clonotype was detected ten times or more. The chain carries TRBV28 and TRBJ2-7; maybe TRBD1 (6 bases). The V end was cut by 4 bases, the J end by 2 bases, with 18 bases between. There are 16 residues in the CDR3. Germline CDR1 reads MDHEN; CDR2 reads SYDVKM. DNA of the CDR3: TGTGCCAGCAGTTATGAAGGGGGAACGGCCCCCTACGAGCAGTACTTC. This encodes CASSYEGGTAPYEQYF.

This clonotype was picked up many times. The V gene is TRBV19, the J gene TRBJ1-3; D is unresolved. This CDR3 is 19 amino acids long. The V end was cut by 1 base, the J end by 0 bases, with 19 bases between. CDR1 is LNHDA and CDR2 is SQIVND in the germline V gene (reference sequence). The CDR3 bases are TGTGCCAGTAGTATAGTGGAGGCGCGGTTGGAGTTCTCTGGAAACACCATATATTTT. Translating gives CASSIVEARLEFSGNTIYF.

The table lists this clonotype with many counts. The V call is TRBV11-2, the J call TRBJ2-1; D remains ambiguous. Germline values: CDR1 SGHAT, CDR2 FQNNGV. Trimming pared 4 bases from V and 6 bases from J, leaving 16 bases between. This CDR3 spans 15 amino acids. The CDR3 is CASSSWKDPGNEQFF. Written as DNA, the CDR3 is TGTGCCAGCAGCTCATGGAAAGATCCGGGCAATGAGCAGTTCTTC.

This clonotype was seen only a few times. The chain is built from TRBV7-9 and TRBJ2-7, with D possibly being TRBD1 (5 bases). This CDR3 has 14 residues. Germline-derived CDR1 and CDR2 are SEHNR and FQNEAQ (reference sequence). Trimming shortened V by 1 base and J by 6 bases, and 13 bases separated the two germline ends. The CDR3 reads CASSLVAGRGEQYF. CDR3 coding DNA: TGTGCCAGCAGCTTAGTGGCAGGGCGAGGCGAGCAGTACTTC.

This clonotype appeared a few times. The V call is TRBV27, the J call TRBJ2-1; TRBD2 matches at 12 bases. V was pared by 4 bases and J by 4 bases, with 5 bases of the junction left unmatched. There are 16 residues in the CDR3. In germline, CDR1 is MNHEY, CDR2 SMNVEV (reference sequence). The CDR3: CASSSRLAGVYNEQFF. The DNA for the CDR3 is TGTGCCAGCAGTTCACGACTAGCGGGGGTATACAATGAGCAGTTCTTC.

In this sample, this clonotype turned up a few times. The V and J genes are TRBV6-4 and TRBJ2-5; no clear D gene. The ends were cut back, 0 bases at V and 2 bases at J, with 13 bases in the middle. This CDR3 comprises 16 residues. Germline V gives CDR1 MRHNA, CDR2 SNTAGT. The CDR3 nucleotides are TGTGCCAGCAGTGACTCCCAGAAAGCTCTACAAGAGACCCAGTACTTC. Protein sequence: CASSDSQKALQETQYF.

The genes are TRBV7-6 and TRBJ2-5, with 11 bases aligning to TRBD1. The junction had 8 bases not matched to a gene; V was cut back by 5 bases and J by 0 bases. Germline CDR1 is SGHVS and CDR2 is FNYEAQ. This CDR3 is built from 17 residues. CDR3 protein: CASSPRDRGIDQETQYF. CDR3 in DNA: TGTGCCAGCAGCCCCCGGGACAGGGGGATCGACCAAGAGACCCAGTACTTC.

This chain uses TRBV12-3 or TRBV12-4 with TRBJ2-7, with TRBD2 identical over 8 bases. With 3 bases clipped from V and 3 bases from J, the junction kept 7 bases outside the gene matches. This CDR3 is 15 amino acids long. The CDR3 here is CASSLGTSLDYEQYF. CDR3 in DNA: TGTGCCAGCAGTTTGGGGACTAGTTTGGACTACGAGCAGTACTTC.

The J gene is TRBJ1-4, the V gene TRBV30, with 7 bases lining up with TRBD1. The CDR3 has 12 residues. Germline V gene lookup returns CDR1 GTSNPN and CDR2 SVGIG (reference sequence). V lost 3 bases, J lost 7 bases, and 2 bases stayed unmatched. The CDR3 is CAWSGTAEKLFF. CDR3 DNA sequence: TGTGCCTGGAGCGGGACAGCTGAAAAACTGTTTTTT.

This clonotype was observed at least ten times. The chain joins TRBV5-6 to TRBJ1-1, with D maybe TRBD1 (6 bases). Trimming removed 4 bases from V and 4 bases from J, with 14 bases in between. The CDR3 extends over 14 amino acids. Germline loops: CDR1 SGHDT, CDR2 YYEEEE. DNA of the CDR3: TGTGCCAGCAGCCCCAAAAAGGGGGTCACTGAAGCTTTCTTT. Residues: CASSPKKGVTEAFF.

This clonotype came up many times. J is TRBJ1-1 and V is TRBV6-6; possibly TRBD1 for D (5 bases). The germline gives CDR1 MNHNY, CDR2 SVGAGI (reference sequence). V lost 8 bases, J lost 2 bases, and 12 bases lay in between. This CDR3 contains 13 residues. The chain's CDR3 is CASWRGSNTEAFF. The CDR3 coding sequence is TGTGCCAGCTGGCGGGGCTCTAACACTGAAGCTTTCTTT.

This clonotype came up a few times. One end of the junction does not line up with germline, which may come from a read error. This CDR3 reads CVSSSLGIEQYF. The CDR3 DNA follows: TGTGTCAGCAGCTCCTTGGGGATCGAGCAGTACTTC. The chain carries TRBV7-2 and TRBJ2-7; no reliable D call. The CDR3 loop spans 12 amino acids. CDR1 and CDR2 from the germline V gene are SGHTA and FQGNSA. Drawing the rest from reference TRBV7-2 and TRBJ2-7, the complete variable domain is GAGVSQSPSNKVTEKGKDVELRCDPISGHTALYWYRQSLGQGLEFLIYFQGNSAPDKSGLPSDRFSAERTGGSVSTLTIQRTQQEDSAVYLCVSSSLGIEQYFGPGTRLTVT.